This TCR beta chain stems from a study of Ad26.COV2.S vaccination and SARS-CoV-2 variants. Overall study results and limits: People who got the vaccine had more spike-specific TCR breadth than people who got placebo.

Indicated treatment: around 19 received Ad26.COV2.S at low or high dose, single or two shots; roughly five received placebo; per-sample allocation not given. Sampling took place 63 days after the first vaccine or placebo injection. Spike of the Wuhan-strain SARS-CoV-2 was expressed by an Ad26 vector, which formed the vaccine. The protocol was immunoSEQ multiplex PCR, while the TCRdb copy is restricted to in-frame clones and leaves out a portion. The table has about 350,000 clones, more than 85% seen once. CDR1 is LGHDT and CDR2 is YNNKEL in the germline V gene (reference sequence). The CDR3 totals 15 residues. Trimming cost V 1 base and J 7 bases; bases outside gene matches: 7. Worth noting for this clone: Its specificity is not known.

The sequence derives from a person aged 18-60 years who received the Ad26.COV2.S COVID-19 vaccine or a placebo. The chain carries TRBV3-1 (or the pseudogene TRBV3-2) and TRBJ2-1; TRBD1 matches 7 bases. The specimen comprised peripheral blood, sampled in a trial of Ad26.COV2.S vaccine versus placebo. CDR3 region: CASSQVAGGANEQFF. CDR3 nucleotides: TGTGCCAGCAGCCAAGTCGCAGGGGGTGCAAATGAGCAGTTCTTC.